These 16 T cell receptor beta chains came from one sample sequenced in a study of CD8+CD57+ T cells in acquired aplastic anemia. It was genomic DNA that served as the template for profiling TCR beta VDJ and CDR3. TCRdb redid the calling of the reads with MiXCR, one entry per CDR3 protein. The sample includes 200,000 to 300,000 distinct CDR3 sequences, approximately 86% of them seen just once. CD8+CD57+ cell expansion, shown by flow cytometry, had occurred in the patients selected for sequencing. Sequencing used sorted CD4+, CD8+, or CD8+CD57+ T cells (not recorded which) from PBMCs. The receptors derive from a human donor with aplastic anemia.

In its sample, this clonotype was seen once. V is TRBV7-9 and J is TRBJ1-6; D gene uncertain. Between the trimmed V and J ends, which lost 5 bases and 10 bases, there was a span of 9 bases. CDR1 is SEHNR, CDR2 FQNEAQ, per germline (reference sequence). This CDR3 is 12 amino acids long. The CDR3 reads CASSGLRSPLHF. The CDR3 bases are TGTGCCAGCAGCGGCCTCAGATCACCCCTCCACTTT.

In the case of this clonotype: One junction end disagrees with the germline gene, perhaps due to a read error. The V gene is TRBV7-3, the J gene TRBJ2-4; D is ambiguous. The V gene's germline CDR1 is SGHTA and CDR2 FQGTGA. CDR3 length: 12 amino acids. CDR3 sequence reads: CASGVAGNIQCF. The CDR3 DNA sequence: TGTGCCAGCGGCGTAGCTGGGAACATTCAGTGCTTC.

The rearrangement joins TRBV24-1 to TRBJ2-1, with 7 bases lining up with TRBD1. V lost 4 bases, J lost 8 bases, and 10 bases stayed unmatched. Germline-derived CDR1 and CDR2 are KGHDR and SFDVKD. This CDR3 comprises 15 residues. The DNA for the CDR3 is TGTGCCACCAGTGAAGGGGACAGACGAGGTGATGAGCAGTTCTTC. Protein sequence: CATSEGDRRGDEQFF.

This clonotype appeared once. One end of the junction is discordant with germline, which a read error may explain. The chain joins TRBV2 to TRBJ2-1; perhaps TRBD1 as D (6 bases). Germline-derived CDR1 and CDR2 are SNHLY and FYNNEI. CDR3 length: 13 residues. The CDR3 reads CASGGWGTNTQYF. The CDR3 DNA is TGTGCCAGCGGGGGCTGGGGCACCAATACGCAGTACTTT.

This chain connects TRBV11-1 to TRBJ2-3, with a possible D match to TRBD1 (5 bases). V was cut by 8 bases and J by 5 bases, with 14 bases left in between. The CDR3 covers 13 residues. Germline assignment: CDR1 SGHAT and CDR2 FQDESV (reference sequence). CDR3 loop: CASGTTGQDTQYF. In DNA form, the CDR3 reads TGTGCCAGCGGCACCACAGGCCAAGATACGCAGTATTTT.

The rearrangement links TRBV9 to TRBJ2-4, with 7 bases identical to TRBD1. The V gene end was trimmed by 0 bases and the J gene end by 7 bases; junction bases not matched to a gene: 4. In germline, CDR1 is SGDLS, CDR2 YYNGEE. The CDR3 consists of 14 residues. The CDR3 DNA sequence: TGTGCCAGCAGCGTAGTAGGGACAGATAACATTCAGTACTTC. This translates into CASSVVGTDNIQYF.

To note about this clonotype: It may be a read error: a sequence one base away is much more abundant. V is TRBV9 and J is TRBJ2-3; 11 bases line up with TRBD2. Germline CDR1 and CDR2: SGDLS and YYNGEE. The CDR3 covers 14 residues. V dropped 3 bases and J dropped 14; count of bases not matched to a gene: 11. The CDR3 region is CASSAGTSGIDTYF. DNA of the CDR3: TGTGCCAGCAGCGCCGGGACTAGCGGAATAGATACGTATTTT.

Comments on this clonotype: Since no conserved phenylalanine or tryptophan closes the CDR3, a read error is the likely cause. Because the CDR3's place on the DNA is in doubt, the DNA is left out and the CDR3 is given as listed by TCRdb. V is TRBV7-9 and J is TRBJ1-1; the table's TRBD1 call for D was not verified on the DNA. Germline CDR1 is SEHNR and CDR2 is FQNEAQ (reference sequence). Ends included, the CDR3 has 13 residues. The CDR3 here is CASSGGTGDHTDT.

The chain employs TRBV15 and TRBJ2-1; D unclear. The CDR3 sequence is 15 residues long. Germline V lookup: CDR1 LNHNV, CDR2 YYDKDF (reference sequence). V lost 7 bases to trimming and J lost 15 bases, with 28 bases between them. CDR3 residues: CATNTLMVGLSRRFF. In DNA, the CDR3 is TGTGCCACCAACACCTTGATGGTAGGCCTCTCCAGACGGTTCTTC.

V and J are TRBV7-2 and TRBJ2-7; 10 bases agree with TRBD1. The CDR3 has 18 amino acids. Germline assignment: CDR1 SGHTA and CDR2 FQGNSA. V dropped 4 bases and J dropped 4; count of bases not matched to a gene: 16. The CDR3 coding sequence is TGTGCCAGCAGCTCCCGGACAGGGGGGCACACAGATACGTACGAGCAGTACGTC. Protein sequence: CASSSRTGGHTDTYEQYV.

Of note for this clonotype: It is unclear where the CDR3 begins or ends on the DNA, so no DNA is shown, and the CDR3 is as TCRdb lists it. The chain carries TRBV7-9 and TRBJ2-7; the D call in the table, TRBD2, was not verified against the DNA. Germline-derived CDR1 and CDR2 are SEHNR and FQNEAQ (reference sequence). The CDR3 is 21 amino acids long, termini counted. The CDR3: CASSFYICSASPSTGNYEQYF.

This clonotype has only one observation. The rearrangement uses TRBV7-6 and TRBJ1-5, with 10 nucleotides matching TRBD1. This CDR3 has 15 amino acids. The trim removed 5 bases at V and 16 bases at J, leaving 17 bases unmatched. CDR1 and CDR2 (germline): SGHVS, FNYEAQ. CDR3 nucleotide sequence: TGTGCCAGCAGCGCTGACAGGGGGCGATCACCCCTCCACCATTTT. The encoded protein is CASSADRGRSPLHHF.

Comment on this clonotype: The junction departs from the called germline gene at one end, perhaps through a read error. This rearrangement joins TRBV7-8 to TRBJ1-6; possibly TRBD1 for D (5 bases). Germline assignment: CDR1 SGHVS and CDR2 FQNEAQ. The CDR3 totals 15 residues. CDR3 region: CASSQGAGRGSPPHF. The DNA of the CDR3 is TGTGCCAGCAGCCAAGGTGCAGGGAGAGGGTCACCCCCCCACTTT.

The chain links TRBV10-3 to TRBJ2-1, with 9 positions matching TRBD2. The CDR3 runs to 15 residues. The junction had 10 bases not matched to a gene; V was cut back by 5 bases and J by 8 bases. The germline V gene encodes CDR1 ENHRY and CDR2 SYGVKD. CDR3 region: CAISMGSGSRDEQFF. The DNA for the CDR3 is TGTGCCATCAGTATGGGTAGCGGGAGTAGGGATGAGCAGTTCTTC.

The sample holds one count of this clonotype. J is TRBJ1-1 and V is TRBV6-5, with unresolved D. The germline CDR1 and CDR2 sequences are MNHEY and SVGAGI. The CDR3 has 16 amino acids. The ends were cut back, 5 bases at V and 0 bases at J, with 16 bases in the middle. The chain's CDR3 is CASSVVQPPLNTEAFF. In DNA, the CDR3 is TGTGCCAGCAGTGTCGTACAGCCACCTCTGAACACTGAAGCTTTCTTT.

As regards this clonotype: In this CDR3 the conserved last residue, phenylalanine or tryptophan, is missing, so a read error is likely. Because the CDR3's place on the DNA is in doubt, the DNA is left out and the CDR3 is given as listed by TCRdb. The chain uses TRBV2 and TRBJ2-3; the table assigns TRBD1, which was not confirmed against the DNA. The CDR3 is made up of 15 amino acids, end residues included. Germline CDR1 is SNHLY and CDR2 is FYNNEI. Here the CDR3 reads CASGDGGTGTQYYYP.